This paragraph covers one T cell receptor beta chain sequence. Per the original data handling: Amplification of reference gene primers provided the estimated nucleated cell counts. Some clones are missing from TCRdb's copy, which holds only in-frame ones; the method was immunoSEQ multiplex PCR. V, J and clone size derive from that table, while D and trimming were established from the DNA sequence. The table shows approximately 35,000 clones, with approximately 86% occurring only once. V gave up 5 bases and J gave up 2 bases; unmatched junction bases: 4. Germline CDR1 LGHDT, CDR2 YNNKEL (reference sequence). The CDR3 is made up of 14 amino acids. The data belong to a study of blood T cell repertoires in COVID-19. At the level of the study: Acute and convalescent COVID-19 specimens originated in the United States, Italy and Spain. Sources were T cells, B-cell-depleted T cells, or PBMCs; the material itself was cDNA or gDNA.

The source of this sequence is a woman aged 70-85 years with active COVID-19. The sample was peripheral blood. This chain connects TRBV3-1 (or the pseudogene TRBV3-2) to TRBJ2-3; TRBD1 matches 7 bases. The DNA of the CDR3 is TGTGCCAGCAGCAAGGGGACAGCCACAGATACGCAGTATTTT. Amino acids: CASSKGTATDTQYF.